The T cell receptor (beta chain) under discussion was sequenced for a study of blood T cell repertoires in COVID-19 (TCRdb year 2020). With respect to the entire study: Collaborator samples came from the United States, Italy and Spain and covered acute and convalescent phases of COVID-19. The prospective study material was composed of cDNA or gDNA derived from T cells, B-cell-depleted T cells, or PBMCs. Deeply sampled blood TCRbeta repertoires from subjects exposed to, actively infected with, or recovered from COVID-19 were included in the dataset. The repertoires were released in a freely available public database intended as a resource for research on the immune response to SARS-CoV-2. The samples were drawn from the first 160 participants of the ongoing ImmuneRACE study and from 1,254 subjects provided by 6 global collaborators. The sample metadata nearly always contained a de-identified subject ID, COVID-19 status, age in years and sex. Where available, HLA class I and class II types were obtained from metadata supplied by the sample provider rather than from assay-based typing. The research as a whole found: Clinical and demographic metadata were provided uncurated, with the amount varying by source and participant.

This clone has only one observation. No cognate antigen has been identified for it. No quality values exist for individual bases; no much larger clone is one base distant. The CDR3 contains 15 residues, cysteine and phenylalanine counted. Of the read, only the CDR3 DNA is kept; its 45 bases are in frame from base 1. The junction carries 10 bases between V and J, which are trimmed by 0 bases and 2 bases respectively. Reading the germline V gene (reference sequence) gives CDR1 LNHNV and CDR2 YYDKDF. Collaborating institutions collected whole blood in K2EDTA tubes following their own protocols. Collaborator samples were shipped for TCRbeta analysis as frozen whole blood, isolated PBMCs, or DNA extracted from either sample type. TCRbeta CDR3 regions were amplified from genomic DNA by means of the immunoSEQ Assay, a bias-controlled multiplex PCR. As for the original processing: The number of nucleated cells in each sample was estimated by amplification of reference gene primers within the assay. To quantify the absolute abundance of each unique TCRbeta CDR3 rearrangement, sequence reads were collapsed and filtered. For each sample, productive Simpson clonality was calculated as the square root of Simpson's diversity index over productive rearrangements. In TCRdb, the immuneACCESS table is reduced to in-frame sequences with V and J assigned. These tables do not hold every clone; where another copy was compared, an unresolved V gene accounts for under half, and the others remain unexplained. The V and J calls and clone size were taken over from that table, and D and trimming were inferred from the DNA. The sample has fewer than 250,000 clones on record, around 83% of them singletons. The top ten hold approximately 2.9% of the sample.

The chain is encoded by TRBV15 joined to TRBJ1-2; TRBD1 is perhaps the D gene, given 5 matching bases. Sequencing used peripheral blood. The TCR originated in a man aged 50 to 60 with active or convalescent COVID-19. The CDR3 loop reads CATSREYGGNYGYTF. The DNA sequence reads TGTGCCACCAGCAGAGAATACGGGGGAAACTATGGCTACACCTTC.